These 16 T cell receptor beta chains originate from one sample sequenced in a study of control samples from healthy donors and cancer patients. Only in-frame clones appear in the TCRdb table, and some are missing; sequencing was by immunoSEQ multiplex PCR. The data hold 150,000 to 200,000 clones, with 90% observed a single time. The sample comprised blood. The receptors come from a woman aged 50 to 65 in good health.

The chain joins TRBV15 to TRBJ1-1, with D possibly matching TRBD1 (6 bases). Trimming took 6 bases from V and 1 from J, leaving 9 bases between them. The CDR3 contains 13 residues. Per the germline V gene, CDR1 is LNHNV and CDR2 is YYDKDF (reference sequence). This CDR3 is CATRTGANTEAFF. CDR3 DNA: TGTGCCACCAGAACGGGGGCGAACACTGAAGCTTTCTTT.

The chain recombines TRBV28 with TRBJ1-1; 7 bases fit TRBD1. The germline CDR1 and CDR2 sequences are MDHEN and SYDVKM. V dropped 8 bases and J dropped 0; count of bases not matched to a gene: 12. The CDR3 loop spans 16 amino acids. Written as DNA, the CDR3 is TGTGCCAGCCGACAGGGCCTCATTTGGGTGAACACTGAAGCTTTCTTT. Translated: CASRQGLIWVNTEAFF.

This clone appeared a single time. The chain couples TRBV5-1 to TRBJ2-6; D call uncertain. Germline CDR1 reads SGHRS; CDR2 reads YFSETQ. The V end was cut by 0 bases, the J end by 4 bases, with 2 bases between. This CDR3 region has 13 residues. In DNA, the CDR3 is TGCGCCAGCAGCTTGGTCGGGGCCAACGTCCTGACTTTC. Protein: CASSLVGANVLTF.

The rearrangement links TRBV28 to TRBJ2-3; weak D call: TRBD2 (6 bases). The V and J ends lost 11 bases and 2 bases respectively, with 14 bases between them. This CDR3 is built from 13 residues. Germline V CDR1 and CDR2: MDHEN, SYDVKM. The CDR3 is CAVQRGVTDTQYF. DNA for the CDR3: TGTGCCGTCCAGCGCGGGGTCACAGATACGCAGTATTTT. The whole variable domain, remainder taken from reference TRBV28 and TRBJ2-3, is DVKVTQSSRYLVKRTGEKVFLECVQDMDHENMFWYRQDPGLGLRLIYFSYDVKMKEKGDIPEGYSVSREKKERFSLILESASTNQTSMYLCAVQRGVTDTQYFGPGTRLTVL.

V is TRBV9 and J is TRBJ1-3, with D hard to call. This CDR3 spans 17 amino acids. Trimming pared 2 bases from V and 4 bases from J, leaving 19 bases between. Germline CDR1 and CDR2: SGDLS and YYNGEE. The CDR3 is CASSVYGQRIDGNTIYF. The CDR3 DNA follows: TGTGCCAGCAGCGTGTATGGGCAAAGAATCGACGGAAACACCATATATTTT.

In its sample, this clone was seen a few times. This rearrangement joins TRBV19 to TRBJ1-6; D gene uncertain. Germline V gives CDR1 LNHDA, CDR2 SQIVND (reference sequence). V was pared by 3 bases and J by 0 bases, with 6 bases between. This CDR3 contains 15 residues. In DNA form, the CDR3 reads TGTGCCAGTAGTATTGCCGGCTCCTATAATTCACCCCTCCACTTT. This sequence encodes CASSIAGSYNSPLHF. The full variable domain, with the rest looked up from reference TRBV19 and TRBJ1-6, is DGGITQSPKYLFRKEGQNVTLSCEQNLNHDAMYWYRQDPGQGLRLIYYSQIVNDFQKGDIAEGYSVSREKKESFPLTVTSAQKNPTAFYLCASSIAGSYNSPLHFGNGTRLTVT.

This clone was observed a single time. The genes are TRBV6-6 and TRBJ1-1, with 7 nucleotides matching TRBD1. Germline CDR1 MNHNY, CDR2 SVGAGI (reference sequence). Trimming took 5 bases from V and 2 from J; bases not matched to a gene: 2. The CDR3 spans 13 residues. The chain's CDR3 is CASSGQANTEAFF. The CDR3 DNA is TGTGCCAGCAGTGGACAGGCCAACACTGAAGCTTTCTTT.

The chain joins TRBV3-1 (or the pseudogene TRBV3-2) to TRBJ1-1, with D unclear. CDR3 length: 12 residues. With 8 bases removed from V and 3 bases from J, the gap between germline ends came to 10 bases. In germline, CDR1 is LGHDT, CDR2 YNNKEL (reference sequence). In DNA, the CDR3 is TGTGCCAGCGGTCGCGGGGACACTGAAGCTTTCTTT. The encoded protein is CASGRGDTEAFF.

This chain uses TRBV6-5 with TRBJ1-1; perhaps TRBD1 as D (5 bases). Germline V gene lookup returns CDR1 MNHEY and CDR2 SVGAGI. The CDR3 extends over 13 amino acids. Trimming took 9 bases from V and 5 from J, leaving 16 bases between them. CDR3 loop: CARGTAERTEAFF. The CDR3 coding sequence is TGTGCCAGGGGGACTGCAGAGAGGACTGAAGCTTTCTTT.

The chain couples TRBV2 to TRBJ1-1; possibly TRBD1 for D (6 bases). V shed 5 bases and J shed 5 bases, with 9 bases lying between them. This CDR3 contains 12 residues. The V gene's germline CDR1 is SNHLY and CDR2 FYNNEI. The DNA for the CDR3 is TGTGCCAGCAGTAGGGGGGGGACTGAAGCTTTCTTT. The encoded protein is CASSRGGTEAFF.

V gene TRBV5-6 combines with J gene TRBJ1-1; TRBD1 aligns across 10 bases. V trimming: 0 bases; J trimming: 10 bases; junction bases outside the gene matches: 6. The CDR3 totals 14 residues. Germline assignment: CDR1 SGHDT and CDR2 YYEEEE. The CDR3 reads CASSLGQGARGAFF. The CDR3 bases are TGTGCCAGCAGCTTGGGACAGGGGGCGCGCGGAGCTTTCTTT.

This chain connects TRBV5-1 to TRBJ2-2; 9 bases are shared with TRBD1. Germline CDR1 reads SGHRS; CDR2 reads YFSETQ. With V trimmed by 5 bases and J by 3 bases, 8 bases remained unmatched. CDR3 length: 16 residues. CDR3 protein: CASSDGGQGYTGELFF. CDR3 nucleotide sequence: TGCGCCAGCAGTGACGGTGGACAGGGGTACACCGGGGAGCTGTTTTTT.

V and J are TRBV7-2 and TRBJ2-7, with 8 bases aligning to TRBD1. CDR1 is SGHTA and CDR2 is FQGNSA in the germline V gene. The CDR3 is 17 residues long. Trimming cost V 1 base and J 2 bases; bases outside gene matches: 10. CDR3 nucleotide sequence: TGTGCCAGCAGCTTAGGCGCTCCGGGACAGGCTGCCTACGAGCAGTACTTC. This translates into CASSLGAPGQAAYEQYF.

This clone appeared a single time. The chain is built from TRBV21-1 and TRBJ2-7; TRBD1, the D gene given by the table, was not confirmed from the DNA. TRBV21-1 is described as a pseudogene. CDR3 length: 15 amino acids. This CDR3 reads CASSKSTGSSYEQYF. CDR3 sequence (DNA): TGTGCCAGCAGCAAATCCACAGGGAGCTCCTACGAGCAGTACTTC.

V and J are TRBV4-2 and TRBJ1-2; unclear D gene. From germline, CDR1 is LGHNA and CDR2 YNFKEQ. Trimming removed 0 bases at V and 6 bases at J, with 14 bases between. This CDR3 is built from 15 residues. The CDR3 reads CASSQESVRGDGYTF. CDR3 bases: TGTGCCAGCAGCCAAGAAAGCGTCCGGGGTGATGGCTACACCTTC.

The chain uses TRBV5-6 and TRBJ1-1; D remains unclear. This CDR3 region has 14 residues. The ends were cut back, 0 bases at V and 3 bases at J, with 9 bases in the middle. The germline V gene encodes CDR1 SGHDT and CDR2 YYEEEE. This CDR3 reads CASSLAGGYTEAFF. Here the CDR3 DNA reads TGTGCCAGCAGCTTGGCGGGCGGTTACACTGAAGCTTTCTTT.